The rows below give T cell receptor beta chains drawn from one sample of a study of T cells in Graves' hyperthyroidism and ophthalmopathy. Each CDR3 protein is one row after TCRdb ran MiXCR on the multiplex PCR reads. The sample lists approximately 380,000 distinct CDR3 sequences, approximately 19% occurring once. What was sequenced was blood. The receptors were sampled from a woman aged 18-29 years with Graves' hyperthyroidism. CDR3s include the opening cysteine and the closing phenylalanine or tryptophan. The D gene is left open where the match is weak. Size values are once, few and many counts, or a class for expanded clones, and some rows have none.

few	TRBV6-2/TRBV6-3	TRBJ1-1	.	TGTGCCAGCAGTTACTCGACCTGGAACACTGAAGCTTTCTTT	CASSYSTWNTEAFF
few	TRBV7-2	TRBJ1-2	.	TGTGCCAGCAGCTTAGGCAGGAGCAACTATGGCTACACCTTC	CASSLGRSNYGYTF
many	TRBV9	TRBJ2-3	.	TGTGCCAGCAGCGTAGCTACACGAGTAGGAGCAGATACGCAGTATTTT	CASSVATRVGADTQYF
many	TRBV12-3/TRBV12-4	TRBJ1-3	.	TGTGCCAGCAGGGACTCTGGAAACACCATATATTTT	CASRDSGNTIYF
many	TRBV5-1	TRBJ2-7	.	TGCGCCAGCAGCTTGGTCGACCGGGACTCCTACGAGCAGTACTTC	CASSLVDRDSYEQYF
many	TRBV28	TRBJ2-7	.	TGTGCCAGCAGTTCGCTCGTCTACGAGCAGTGCTTC	CASSSLVYEQCF
many	TRBV7-2	TRBJ1-2	.	TGTGCCAGCAGCTTAGCGGGGCAGGCTTATGGCTACACCTTC	CASSLAGQAYGYTF
.	TRBV20-1	TRBJ2-4	.	TGCAGTGCCTCAGGGGCCATCCTAGCCAAAAACATTCAGTACTTC	CSASGAILAKNIQYF
many	TRBV27	TRBJ2-5	TRBD1	TGTGCCAGCAGTTTCGGACAGGGCCCTGAGACCCAGTACTTC	CASSFGQGPETQYF
many	TRBV15	TRBJ2-3	.	TGTGCCACCAGCAGAGATCCAAGCACAGATACGCAGTATTTT	CATSRDPSTDTQYF
few	TRBV3-1	TRBJ2-7	TRBD1	TGTGCCAGCAGCCCAGGACAGGGGACGGCCGAGCAGTACTTC	CASSPGQGTAEQYF
many	TRBV6-5	TRBJ1-1	TRBD1	TGTGCCAGCAGTTTCGACAGGGTTGGAGCTTTCTTT	CASSFDRVGAFF
many	TRBV24-1	TRBJ1-2	.	TGTGCCACCAGTGAGGGAGACTATGGCTACACCTTC	CATSEGDYGYTF
many	TRBV5-1	TRBJ2-6	.	TGCGCCAGCAGCTTATTAGACGGCTCTGGGGCCAACGTCCTGACTTTC	CASSLLDGSGANVLTF
many	TRBV20-1	TRBJ1-2	.	TGCAGTGCTAGAGTTGGCGGATCTCGTTATGGCTACACCTTC	CSARVGGSRYGYTF
many	TRBV20-1	TRBJ2-6	.	TGCAGTGCTGTCCGGAGCTCTGGGGCCAACGTCCTGACTTTC	CSAVRSSGANVLTF
many	TRBV6-1	TRBJ2-2	TRBD1	TGTGCCAGTGGGACAGGGGCGAGCACCGGGGAGCTGTTTTTT	CASGTGASTGELFF
once	TRBV12-3/TRBV12-4	TRBJ1-1	.	TGTGCCAGCAGTTTATCTAGGACACTAGCTGATGCTTTCTTT	CASSLSRTLADAFF
many	TRBV6-5	TRBJ2-7	TRBD2	TGTGCCAGCAGTTACGGCGGGGGAGACGAGCAGTACTTC	CASSYGGGDEQYF
many	TRBV29-1	TRBJ2-7	TRBD1	TGCAGCGTAAGGACAGGGCACCCCTACGAGCAGTACTTC	CSVRTGHPYEQYF
many	TRBV6-1	TRBJ2-5	.	TGTGCCAGCAGGATGATATCGAAGACCCAGTACTTC	CASRMISKTQYF
.	TRBV6-1	TRBJ2-7	TRBD1	TGTGCCAGCACTCCGGGACAGGCCCACGAGCAGTACTTC	CASTPGQAHEQYF
many	TRBV12-3/TRBV12-4	TRBJ1-1	TRBD1	TGTGCCAGCAGTTCGAACAGGGGTTTCGCTGAAGCTTTCTTT	CASSSNRGFAEAFF
many	TRBV6-1	TRBJ2-2	TRBD2	TGTGCCAGCAGCTCACTAGCGGGGGGGCCAGGGGAGCTGTTTTTT	CASSSLAGGPGELFF
.	TRBV28	TRBJ2-7	TRBD1	TGTGCCAGCAGACGGGACAGGGTCTCCTACGAGCAGTACTTC	CASRRDRVSYEQYF
few	TRBV3-1	TRBJ1-2	.	TGTGCCAGCAGCCTCCTCGGCCTCTTCCCCCATGGCTACACCTTC	CASSLLGLFPHGYTF